These 16 T cell receptor beta chains were sequenced from one sample in a study of CD8 T cells in Susac syndrome. cDNA came from about 0.46 to 1 ug RNA primed by random hexamers. MiXCR, run by TCRdb on the immunoSEQ multiplex PCR reads, gives a single entry per CDR3 protein. The sample lists fewer than 65,000 distinct CDR3 sequences; around 90% were seen once. The sample taken for sequencing was CD8+ T cells from PBMCs. These receptors originate from a human donor in good health.

The chain couples TRBV29-1 to TRBJ2-7, with D maybe TRBD2 (6 bases). The CDR3 runs to 14 residues. Germline V gene lookup returns CDR1 SQVTM and CDR2 ANQGSEA. The V and J ends lost 1 base and 5 bases respectively, with 15 bases between them. As DNA, the CDR3 is TGCAGCGTTGAAGTCTGGGCGGGAACGGACGAGCAGTACTTC. This translates into CSVEVWAGTDEQYF.

The chain employs TRBV2 and TRBJ2-7; 7 nucleotides match TRBD2. CDR1 is SNHLY and CDR2 is FYNNEI in the germline V gene. J was trimmed by 1 base and V by 0 bases; bases with no gene match: 9. The CDR3 runs to 17 residues. The CDR3 nucleotides are TGTGCCAGCAGTGAAGCGCTTCCCGGGGGGTTGTCCTACGAGCAGTACTTC. This encodes CASSEALPGGLSYEQYF.

The genes are TRBV30 and TRBJ2-7, with D uncertain. The CDR3 is 13 residues long. Trimming removed 0 bases at V and 3 bases at J, with 9 bases between. In germline, CDR1 is GTSNPN, CDR2 SVGIG (reference sequence). The CDR3 coding sequence is TGTGCCTGGAGTGTATACGGCGTCTACGAGCAGTACTTC. It is translated as CAWSVYGVYEQYF.

This chain links TRBV25-1 with TRBJ1-1; 8 bases map to TRBD1. Germline loops: CDR1 MGHDK, CDR2 SYGVNS. This CDR3 is built from 14 residues. V lost 0 bases to trimming and J lost 5 bases; unmatched junction nucleotides: 2. The DNA of the CDR3 is TGTGCCAGCAGTGAATACCGACAGGGGACTGAAGCTTTCTTT. It is translated as CASSEYRQGTEAFF.

The table lists this clonotype with a few counts. The rearrangement joins TRBV10-3 to TRBJ2-7; D gene ambiguous. CDR1 and CDR2 from the germline V gene are ENHRY and SYGVKD. Trimming took 0 bases from V and 6 from J, leaving 3 bases between them. The length of the CDR3 is 11 residues. The CDR3 DNA reads as TGTGCCATCAGTGAGTCGTCCGAGCAGTACTTC. Its translation is CAISESSEQYF.

CDR3 bases: TGTGCCAGCAGCCAACTCGACGGACCCTATGGCTACACCTTC. This codes for CASSQLDGPYGYTF. The chain joins TRBV11-2 to TRBJ1-2, with D hard to call. The CDR3 contains 14 residues. Germline V gives CDR1 SGHAT, CDR2 FQNNGV. V was cut by 5 bases and J by 4 bases, with 14 bases left in between.

The chain combines TRBV29-1 with TRBJ1-4; tentatively, D is TRBD1 (6 bases). There are 13 residues in the CDR3. The V end lost 3 bases, the J end lost 5 bases, and 10 bases lay between the germline ends. The germline V gene has CDR1 SQVTM and CDR2 ANQGSEA. The CDR3 region is CSVDAQGNEKLFF. In DNA form, the CDR3 reads TGCAGCGTTGATGCCCAGGGGAATGAAAAACTGTTTTTT.

The chain recombines TRBV24-1 with TRBJ1-3; no clear D. The CDR3 spans 18 residues. CDR1 and CDR2 from the germline V gene are KGHDR and SFDVKD. V was shortened by 0 bases and J by 0 bases, with 14 bases between the two germline ends. The CDR3 loop is CATSDLEGRVLSGNTIYF. The CDR3 region has the DNA TGTGCCACCAGTGATTTGGAGGGCCGCGTCCTCTCTGGAAACACCATATATTTT.

The chain has TRBV2 and TRBJ2-1; 9 nucleotides match TRBD2. The CDR3 is 16 amino acids. Germline-derived CDR1 and CDR2 are SNHLY and FYNNEI. With 6 bases clipped from V and 7 bases from J, the junction kept 13 bases outside the gene matches. CDR3 amino acids: CASRGLAGGPGNEQFF. DNA for the CDR3: TGTGCCAGCAGGGGCCTGGCGGGGGGGCCGGGGAATGAGCAGTTCTTC.

The chain uses TRBV5-5 and TRBJ2-2, with 7 bases aligning to TRBD2. The CDR3 contains 16 residues. In germline, CDR1 is SGHKS, CDR2 YYEKEE (reference sequence). V lost 0 bases to trimming and J lost 7 bases; unmatched junction nucleotides: 9. The CDR3: CASSLGTSVISGELFF. The CDR3 coding sequence is TGTGCCAGCAGCTTGGGGACTAGTGTAATCAGCGGGGAGCTGTTTTTT.

The chain combines TRBV6-5 with TRBJ1-1; D gene unclear. The length of the CDR3 is 13 residues. V gave up 2 bases and J gave up 7 bases, with 11 bases separating them. CDR1 and CDR2 from the germline V gene are MNHEY and SVGAGI. The CDR3 loop reads CASSYPGLLEAFF. The DNA for the CDR3 is TGTGCCAGCAGTTACCCGGGCCTACTTGAAGCTTTCTTT.

The J gene is TRBJ2-7, the V gene TRBV28; D remains unclear. Per the germline V gene, CDR1 is MDHEN and CDR2 is SYDVKM. Trimming took 2 bases from V and 0 from J, leaving 5 bases between them. This CDR3 is 13 amino acids long. The CDR3 loop is CASSLINSYEQYF. DNA of the CDR3: TGTGCCAGCAGTTTAATAAACTCCTACGAGCAGTACTTC.

This chain connects TRBV27 to TRBJ1-1, with D uncertain. Germline CDR1 MNHEY, CDR2 SMNVEV (reference sequence). Deletions cut 11 bases from V and 4 bases from J, with 11 bases between. The CDR3 is made up of 11 amino acids. CDR3 region: CASLWGTEAFF. Here the CDR3 DNA reads TGTGCCTCCCTTTGGGGCACTGAAGCTTTCTTT.

The V call is TRBV5-6, the J call TRBJ2-1; the D is unclear. The CDR3 is made up of 11 amino acids. V lost 4 bases and J lost 2, with 1 base in between. The germline gives CDR1 SGHDT, CDR2 YYEEEE. The CDR3 sequence: CASSAYNEQFF. CDR3 nucleotides: TGTGCCAGCAGCGCCTACAATGAGCAGTTCTTC.

The V call is TRBV3-1, the J call TRBJ2-3; D possibly corresponds to TRBD2 (6 bases). The CDR3 runs 16 residues. Germline V gene sequence: CDR1 LGHDT, CDR2 YNNKEL (reference sequence). Trimming took 4 bases from V and 6 from J, leaving 20 bases between them. In nucleotides, the CDR3 is TGTGCCAGCAGCCCCTCAGCCAGCGGGCACCCGGATACGCAGTATTTT. It codes for CASSPSASGHPDTQYF.

This chain uses TRBV3-1 with TRBJ2-1; D might be TRBD2 (5 bases). Per germline, CDR1 LGHDT and CDR2 YNNKEL (reference sequence). V was pared by 0 bases and J by 1 base, with 16 bases between. CDR3 length equals 18 residues. The CDR3 DNA reads as TGTGCCAGCAGCCAAGAATGGTGGCGGGTTTCATCCTACAATGAGCAGTTCTTC. This translates into CASSQEWWRVSSYNEQFF.